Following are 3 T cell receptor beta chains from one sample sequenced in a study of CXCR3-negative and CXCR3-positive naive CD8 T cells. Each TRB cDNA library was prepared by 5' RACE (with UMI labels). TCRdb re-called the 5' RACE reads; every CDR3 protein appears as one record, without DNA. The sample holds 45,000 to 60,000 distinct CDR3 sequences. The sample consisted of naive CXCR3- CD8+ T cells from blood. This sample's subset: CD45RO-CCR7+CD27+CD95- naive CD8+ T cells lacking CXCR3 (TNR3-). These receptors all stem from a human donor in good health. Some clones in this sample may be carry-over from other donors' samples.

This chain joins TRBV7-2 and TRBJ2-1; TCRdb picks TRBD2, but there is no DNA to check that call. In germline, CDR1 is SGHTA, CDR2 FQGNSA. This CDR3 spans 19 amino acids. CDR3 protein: CASSLGFTSGGALYNEQFF.

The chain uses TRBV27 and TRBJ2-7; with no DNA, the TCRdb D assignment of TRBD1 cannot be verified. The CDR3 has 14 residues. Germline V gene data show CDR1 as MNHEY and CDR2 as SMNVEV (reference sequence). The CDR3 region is CASKMGQGAYEQYF.

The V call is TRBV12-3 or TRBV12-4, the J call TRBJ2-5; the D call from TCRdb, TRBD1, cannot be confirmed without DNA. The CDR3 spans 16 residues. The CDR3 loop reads CASSPKTGQGQETQYF.